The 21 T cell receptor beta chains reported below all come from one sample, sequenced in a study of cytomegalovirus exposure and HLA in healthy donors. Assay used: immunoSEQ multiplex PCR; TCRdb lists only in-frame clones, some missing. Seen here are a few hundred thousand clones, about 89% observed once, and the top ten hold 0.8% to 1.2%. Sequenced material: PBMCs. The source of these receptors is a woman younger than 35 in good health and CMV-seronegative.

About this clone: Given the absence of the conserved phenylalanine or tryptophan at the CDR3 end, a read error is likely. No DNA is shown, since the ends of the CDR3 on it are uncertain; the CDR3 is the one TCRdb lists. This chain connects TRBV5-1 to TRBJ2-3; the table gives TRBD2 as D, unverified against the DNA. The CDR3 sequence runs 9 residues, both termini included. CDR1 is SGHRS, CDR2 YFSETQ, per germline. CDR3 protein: CASSWGVRG.

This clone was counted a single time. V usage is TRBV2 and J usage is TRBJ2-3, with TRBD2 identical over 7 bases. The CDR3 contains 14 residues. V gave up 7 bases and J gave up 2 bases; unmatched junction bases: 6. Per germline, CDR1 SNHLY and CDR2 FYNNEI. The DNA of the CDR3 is TGTGCCAGCAAGAATCTAGCGGCCACAGATACGCAGTATTTT. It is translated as CASKNLAATDTQYF.

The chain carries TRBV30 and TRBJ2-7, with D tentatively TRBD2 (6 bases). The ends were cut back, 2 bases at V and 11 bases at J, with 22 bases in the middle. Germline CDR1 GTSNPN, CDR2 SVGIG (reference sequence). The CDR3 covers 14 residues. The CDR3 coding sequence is TGTGCCTGGAGTCCTATCCCCGGCCGGGACTCCAAGTACTTC. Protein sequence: CAWSPIPGRDSKYF.

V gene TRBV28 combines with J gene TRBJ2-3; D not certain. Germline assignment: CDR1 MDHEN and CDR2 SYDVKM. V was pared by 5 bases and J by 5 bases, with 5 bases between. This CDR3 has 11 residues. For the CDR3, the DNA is TGTGCCAGCAGTCCCAGAGATACGCAGTATTTT. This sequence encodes CASSPRDTQYF.

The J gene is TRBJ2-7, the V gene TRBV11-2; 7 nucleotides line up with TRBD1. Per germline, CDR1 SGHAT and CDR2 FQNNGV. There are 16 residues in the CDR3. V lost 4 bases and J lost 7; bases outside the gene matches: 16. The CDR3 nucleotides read TGTGCCAGCAGCTCAAACAGGGGATCAAGAATTAAGGAGCAGTACTTC. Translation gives CASSSNRGSRIKEQYF.

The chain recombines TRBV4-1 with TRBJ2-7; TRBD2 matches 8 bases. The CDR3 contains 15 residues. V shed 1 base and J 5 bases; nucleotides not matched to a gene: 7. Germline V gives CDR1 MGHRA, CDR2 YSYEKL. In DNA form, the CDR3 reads TGCGCCAGCAGCCAAGCGGGACTAGTAGTCAACGAGCAGTACTTC. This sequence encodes CASSQAGLVVNEQYF.

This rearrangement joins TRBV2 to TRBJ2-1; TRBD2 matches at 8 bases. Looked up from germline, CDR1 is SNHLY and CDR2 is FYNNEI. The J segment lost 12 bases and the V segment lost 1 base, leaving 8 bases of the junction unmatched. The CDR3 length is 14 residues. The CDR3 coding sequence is TGTGCCAGCAGTGAAGGTTTTGCGGGAGGCGCGCAGTTCTTC. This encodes CASSEGFAGGAQFF.

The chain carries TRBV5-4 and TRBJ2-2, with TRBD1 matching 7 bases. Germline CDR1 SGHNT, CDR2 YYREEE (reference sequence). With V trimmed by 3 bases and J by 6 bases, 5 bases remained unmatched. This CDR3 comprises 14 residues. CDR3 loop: CASSSGQFPGELFF. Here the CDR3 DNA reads TGTGCCAGCAGCTCGGGACAGTTCCCCGGGGAGCTGTTTTTT.

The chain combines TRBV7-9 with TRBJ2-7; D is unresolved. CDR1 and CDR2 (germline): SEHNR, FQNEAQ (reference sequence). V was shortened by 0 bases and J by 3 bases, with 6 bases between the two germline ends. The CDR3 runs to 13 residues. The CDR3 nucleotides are TGTGCCAGCAGCTTAGCCACTCGCTACGAGCAGTACTTC. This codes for CASSLATRYEQYF.

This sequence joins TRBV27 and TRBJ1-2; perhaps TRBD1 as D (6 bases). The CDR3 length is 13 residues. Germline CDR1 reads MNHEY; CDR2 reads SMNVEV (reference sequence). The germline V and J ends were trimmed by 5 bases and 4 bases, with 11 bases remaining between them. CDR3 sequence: CASSLTGLYGYTF. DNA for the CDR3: TGTGCCAGCAGTCTGACAGGCCTCTATGGCTACACCTTC.

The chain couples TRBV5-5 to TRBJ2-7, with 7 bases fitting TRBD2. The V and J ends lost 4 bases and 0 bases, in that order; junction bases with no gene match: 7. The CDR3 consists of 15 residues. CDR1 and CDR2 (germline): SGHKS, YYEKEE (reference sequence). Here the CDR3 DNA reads TGTGCCAGCAGCCCCGGGGGGTTGGGCTCCTACGAGCAGTACTTC. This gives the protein CASSPGGLGSYEQYF.

CDR3 coding DNA: TGTGCCAGCAGCGTAGGCCCCGCGGCTTTGTATGGCTACACCTTC. It encodes CASSVGPAALYGYTF. The chain couples TRBV9 to TRBJ1-2; no clear D. V was pared by 0 bases and J by 5 bases, with 14 bases between. Germline CDR1 reads SGDLS; CDR2 reads YYNGEE. The CDR3 sequence is 15 residues long.

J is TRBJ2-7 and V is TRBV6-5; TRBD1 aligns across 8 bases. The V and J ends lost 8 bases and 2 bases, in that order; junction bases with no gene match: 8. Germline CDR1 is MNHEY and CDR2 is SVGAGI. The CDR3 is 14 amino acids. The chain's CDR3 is CASGAGTGAYEQYF. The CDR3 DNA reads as TGTGCCAGCGGCGCCGGGACAGGAGCCTACGAGCAGTACTTC.

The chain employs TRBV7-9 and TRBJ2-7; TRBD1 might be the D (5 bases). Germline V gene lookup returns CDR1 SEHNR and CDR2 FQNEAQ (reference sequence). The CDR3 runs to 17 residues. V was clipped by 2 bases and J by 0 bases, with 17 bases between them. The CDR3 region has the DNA TGTGCCAGCAGCTTAACTCTGAGGACAAAGAGCTCCTACGAGCAGTACTTC. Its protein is CASSLTLRTKSSYEQYF. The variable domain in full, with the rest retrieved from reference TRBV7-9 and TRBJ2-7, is DTGVSQNPRHKITKRGQNVTFRCDPISEHNRLYWYRQTLGQGPEFLTYFQNEAQLEKSRLLSDRFSAERPKGSFSTLEIQRTEQGDSAMYLCASSLTLRTKSSYEQYFGPGTRLTVT.

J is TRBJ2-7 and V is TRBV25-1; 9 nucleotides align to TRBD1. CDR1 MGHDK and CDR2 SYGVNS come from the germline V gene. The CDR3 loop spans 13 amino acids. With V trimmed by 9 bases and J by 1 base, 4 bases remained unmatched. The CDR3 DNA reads TGTGCCAGTTACGGGACAGGGTCCTACGAGCAGTACTTC. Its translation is CASYGTGSYEQYF.

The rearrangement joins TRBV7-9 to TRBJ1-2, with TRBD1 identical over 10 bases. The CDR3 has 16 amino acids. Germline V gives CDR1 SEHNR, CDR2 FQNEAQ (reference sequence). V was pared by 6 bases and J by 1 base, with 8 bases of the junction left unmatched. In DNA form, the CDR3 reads TGTGCCAGCAGGCCCGGGACAGGGGTGGGTAACTATGGCTACACCTTC. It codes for CASRPGTGVGNYGYTF.

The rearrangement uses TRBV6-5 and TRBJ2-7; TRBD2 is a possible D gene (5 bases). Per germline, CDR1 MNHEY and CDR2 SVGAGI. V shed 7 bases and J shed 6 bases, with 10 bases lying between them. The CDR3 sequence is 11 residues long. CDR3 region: CASTSGSEQYF. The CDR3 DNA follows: TGTGCCAGCACCTCGGGATCCGAGCAGTACTTC.

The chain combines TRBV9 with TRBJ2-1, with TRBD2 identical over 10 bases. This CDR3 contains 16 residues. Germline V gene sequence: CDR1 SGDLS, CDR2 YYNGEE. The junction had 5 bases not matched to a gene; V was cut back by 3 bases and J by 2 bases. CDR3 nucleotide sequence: TGTGCCAGCAGCGCGGGTAGCGGGAGGCCCTACAATGAGCAGTTCTTC. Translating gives CASSAGSGRPYNEQFF.

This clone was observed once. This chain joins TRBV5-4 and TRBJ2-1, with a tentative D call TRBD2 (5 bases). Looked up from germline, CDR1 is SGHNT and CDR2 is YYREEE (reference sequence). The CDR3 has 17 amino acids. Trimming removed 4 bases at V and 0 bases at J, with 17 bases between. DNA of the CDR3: TGTGCCAGCAGCCTACCCTTTGGCGAGGGCTCCTACAATGAGCAGTTCTTC. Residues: CASSLPFGEGSYNEQFF. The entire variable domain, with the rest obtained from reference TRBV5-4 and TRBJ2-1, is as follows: ETGVTQSPTHLIKTRGQQVTLRCSSQSGHNTVSWYQQALGQGPQFIFQYYREEENGRGNFPPRFSGLQFPNYSSELNVNALELDDSALYLCASSLPFGEGSYNEQFFGPGTRLTVL.

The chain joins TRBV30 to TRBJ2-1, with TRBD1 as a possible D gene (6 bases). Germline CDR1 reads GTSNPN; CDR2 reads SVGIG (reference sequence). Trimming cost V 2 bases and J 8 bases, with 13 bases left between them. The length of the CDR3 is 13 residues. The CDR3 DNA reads TGTGCCTGGAGTTGGGGGCAAAACGATGAGCAGTTCTTC. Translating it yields CAWSWGQNDEQFF.

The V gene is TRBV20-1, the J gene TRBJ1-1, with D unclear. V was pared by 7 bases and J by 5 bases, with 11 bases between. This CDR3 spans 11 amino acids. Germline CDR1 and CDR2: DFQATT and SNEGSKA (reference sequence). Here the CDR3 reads CSGIRETEAFF. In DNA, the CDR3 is TGCAGTGGGATTAGGGAGACTGAAGCTTTCTTT.